The 11 T cell receptor beta chains below come from one sample, sequenced in a study of molecular identifiers for immune sequencing clone quantification. TCRdb reprocessed the PCR reads with MiXCR, giving one entry per CDR3 protein. The data show about 630,000 distinct CDR3 sequences, around 25% seen once. Sequenced input: naive CD8+ T cells from blood, with Jurkat cell RNA spiked in. Documented subset: FACS-sorted CD8+CD4-CCR7+CD45RA+ naive T cells. The receptors were sampled from a human donor in good health. Some libraries in this study had Jurkat cell RNA spiked in.

The sample holds many counts of this clonotype. The rearrangement joins TRBV21-1 to TRBJ2-5; the table assigns TRBD2, which was not confirmed against the DNA. TRBV21-1 is tagged as a pseudogene. The CDR3 extends over 15 amino acids. CDR3 loop: CASSPRATSLGTQYF. In nucleotides, the CDR3 is TGTGCCAGCAGCCCAAGGGCCACTTCACTGGGGACCCAGTACTTC.

Regarding this clonotype: This sequence may be a read error, since a much larger clone differs from it by one base. The rearrangement links TRBV5-1 to TRBJ2-2, with 9 bases that match TRBD2. The CDR3 is made up of 14 amino acids. Per germline, CDR1 SGHRS and CDR2 YFSETQ. This CDR3 is CASSPSGNTGEPFF. CDR3 nucleotide sequence: TGCGCCAGCAGCCCTAGCGGGAACACCGGGGAGCCGTTTTTT.

This clonotype was seen only a few times. This may be a read error, as it is one base from a much larger clone. J is TRBJ2-3 and V is TRBV29-1; D is possibly TRBD2 (5 bases). Germline assignment: CDR1 SQVTM and CDR2 ANQGSEA. Trimming cost V 7 bases and J 2 bases, with 19 bases left between them. The CDR3 has 15 amino acids. The CDR3: CSAERGGGYTDTQYF. CDR3 coding DNA: TGCAGCGCTGAGAGAGGTGGCGGGTACACAGATACGCAGTATTTT.

This chain links TRBV3-1 with TRBJ2-2, with 14 bases that match TRBD2. This CDR3 contains 17 residues. The germline CDR1 and CDR2 sequences are LGHDT and YNNKEL (reference sequence). With V trimmed by 7 bases and J by 6 bases, 10 bases remained unmatched. The CDR3 is CASTSSPGLAGAGELFF. The CDR3 DNA reads as TGTGCCAGCACAAGTAGCCCGGGACTAGCGGGAGCCGGGGAGCTGTTTTTT.

The sample holds a few counts of this clonotype. The chain carries TRBV9 and TRBJ2-7; weak D call: TRBD2 (6 bases). The CDR3 has 14 amino acids. Germline CDR1 is SGDLS and CDR2 is YYNGEE. V lost 3 bases and J 3 bases, leaving 13 bases between the germline ends. CDR3 coding DNA: TGTGCCAGCAGCGCCAGGGACGGGGGCTACGAGCAGTACTTC. Translated: CASSARDGGYEQYF. The whole variable domain, remainder taken from reference TRBV9 and TRBJ2-7, is DSGVTQTPKHLITATGQRVTLRCSPRSGDLSVYWYQQSLDQGLQFLIQYYNGEERAKGNILERFSAQQFPDLHSELNLSSLELGDSALYFCASSARDGGYEQYFGPGTRLTVT.

The genes are TRBV7-8 and TRBJ2-2; 8 nucleotides match TRBD2. The CDR3 has 16 amino acids. Germline V gives CDR1 SGHVS, CDR2 FQNEAQ. V shed 5 bases and J 3 bases; nucleotides not matched to a gene: 8. In DNA, the CDR3 is TGTGCCAGCAGCCCAACGGGGGGGGGGCACACCGGGGAGCTGTTTTTT. It yields the protein CASSPTGGGHTGELFF. The variable domain in full, completed from reference TRBV7-8 and TRBJ2-2, reads GAGVSQSPRYKVAKRGQDVALRCDPISGHVSLFWYQQALGQGPEFLTYFQNEAQLDKSGLPSDRFFAERPEGSVSTLKIQRTQQEDSAVYLCASSPTGGGHTGELFFGEGSRLTVL.

The sample holds many counts of this clonotype. An end of the junction differs from the germline gene, which may be a read error. The genes are TRBV12-3 or TRBV12-4 and TRBJ2-1; no clear D. The CDR3 sequence is 11 residues long. This chain's CDR3 is CASSLGNEQFF. Written as DNA, the CDR3 is TGTGCCAGCAGCTTAGGGAATGAGCAGTTCTTC.

A remark on this clonotype: A read error is possible here, since a much larger clone lies one base away. V and J are TRBV6-2 or TRBV6-3 and TRBJ2-5; the D gene is possibly TRBD2 (5 bases). The CDR3 consists of 12 residues. V lost 5 bases and J 9 bases, leaving 13 bases between the germline ends. Germline assignment: CDR1 MNHEY and CDR2 SVGEGT. CDR3 residues: CASSDFGEPQYF. In DNA, the CDR3 is TGTGCCAGCAGTGATTTCGGGGAGCCCCAGTACTTC.

This rearrangement joins TRBV6-2 or TRBV6-3 to TRBJ2-3; D possibly corresponds to TRBD1 (5 bases). Germline V gene data show CDR1 as MNHEY and CDR2 as SVGEGT. The CDR3 runs to 18 residues. The CDR3 reads CTRSYADAVLGVTDTQYF. CDR3 nucleotide sequence: TGTACCCGCAGTTATGCCGACGCGGTCTTAGGGGTCACAGATACGCAGTATTTT.

In its sample, this clonotype was seen many times. The rearrangement uses TRBV7-6 and TRBJ2-7; no clear D. The CDR3 sequence is 14 residues long. Germline-derived CDR1 and CDR2 are SGHVS and FNYEAQ. V shed 1 base and J shed 0 bases, with 7 bases lying between them. Here the CDR3 reads CASSLEAGSYEQYF. The CDR3 DNA is TGTGCCAGCAGCTTAGAGGCAGGCTCCTACGAGCAGTACTTC.

This clonotype was counted ten times or more. This sequence joins TRBV2 and TRBJ1-2, with D uncertain. The CDR3 spans 15 residues. The germline CDR1 and CDR2 sequences are SNHLY and FYNNEI. Trimming pared 4 bases from V and 6 bases from J, leaving 18 bases between. This CDR3 is CASSVSAVRLHGYTF. The CDR3 DNA is TGTGCCAGCAGTGTTTCAGCGGTGCGGCTGCATGGCTACACCTTC.